The 13 T cell receptor beta chains given below trace back to one sample, sequenced in a study of long-term antiretroviral therapy in people with HIV. A v3.0 immunoSEQ assay was performed at survey level. TCRdb's copy holds only in-frame clones and misses some; the assay was immunoSEQ multiplex PCR. The sample contains around 40,000 clones, 70% to 90% of which appear only once. Sample: unsorted PBMCs, taken just before starting antiretroviral therapy. The receptors derive from a woman aged 18-35 years with HIV.

The gene calls are TRBV7-8 and TRBJ2-2; perhaps TRBD2 as D (5 bases). The germline V gene encodes CDR1 SGHVS and CDR2 FQNEAQ. Trimming stripped 5 bases from V and 4 bases from J, with 14 bases between. This CDR3 comprises 15 residues. CDR3 in amino acids: CASSPPRGFTGELFF. In DNA form, the CDR3 reads TGTGCCAGCAGCCCCCCACGAGGGTTCACCGGGGAGCTGTTTTTT. Drawing the rest from reference TRBV7-8 and TRBJ2-2, the complete variable domain is GAGVSQSPRYKVAKRGQDVALRCDPISGHVSLFWYQQALGQGPEFLTYFQNEAQLDKSGLPSDRFFAERPEGSVSTLKIQRTQQEDSAVYLCASSPPRGFTGELFFGEGSRLTVL.

CDR3 nucleotide sequence: TGCAGCGTTGAACACTTCCCCCGGGGAGCTTTCTTT. Amino acids: CSVEHFPRGAFF. The chain couples TRBV29-1 to TRBJ1-1; no reliable D call. Trimming took 2 bases from V and 10 from J, leaving 14 bases between them. The CDR3 spans 12 residues. CDR1 SQVTM and CDR2 ANQGSEA come from the germline V gene. The complete variable domain, with remaining parts taken from reference TRBV29-1 and TRBJ1-1, reads SAVISQKPSRDICQRGTSLTIQCQVDSQVTMMFWYRQQPGQSLTLIATANQGSEATYESGFVIDKFPISRPNLTFSTLTVSNMSPEDSSIYLCSVEHFPRGAFFGQGTRLTVV.

The chain carries TRBV6-4 and TRBJ2-3; 11 nucleotides align to TRBD2. Trimming took 5 bases from V and 4 from J; bases not matched to a gene: 2. Germline CDR1 reads MRHNA; CDR2 reads SNTAGT. The CDR3 is 14 amino acids. The CDR3, as DNA: TGTGCCAGCAGTACTAGCGGGAGCCCAGATACGCAGTATTTT. Amino acid sequence: CASSTSGSPDTQYF.

The chain employs TRBV15 and TRBJ2-3; TRBD1 agrees at 10 bases. The length of the CDR3 is 15 residues. The V and J ends lost 0 bases and 6 bases, in that order; junction bases with no gene match: 3. The germline CDR1 and CDR2 sequences are LNHNV and YYDKDF (reference sequence). DNA for the CDR3: TGTGCCACCAGCAGAGAGGGACAGGGGATGGATACGCAGTATTTT. Encoded protein: CATSREGQGMDTQYF.

The chain carries TRBV27 and TRBJ2-7, with TRBD2 identical over 7 bases. The CDR3 has 15 residues. V was pared by 6 bases and J by 0 bases, with 8 bases of the junction left unmatched. The germline V gene has CDR1 MNHEY and CDR2 SMNVEV (reference sequence). CDR3 nucleotide sequence: TGTGCCAGCAGACCGACTAGCTTGATCTCCTACGAGCAGTACTTC. This translates into CASRPTSLISYEQYF.

In this sample, this clone is large. The rearrangement uses TRBV7-9 and TRBJ2-7; perhaps TRBD2 as D (7 bases). The V end was cut by 1 base, the J end by 1 base, with 20 bases between. Germline CDR1 and CDR2: SEHNR and FQNEAQ (reference sequence). There are 18 residues in the CDR3. DNA of the CDR3: TGTGCCAGCAGCTTAGGAGGGGGGCAGGGAGGGTCTTCCTACGAGCAGTACTTC. Its translation is CASSLGGGQGGSSYEQYF.

The chain couples TRBV4-1 to TRBJ2-3; perhaps TRBD1 as D (6 bases). V was shortened by 2 bases and J by 4 bases, with 10 bases between the two germline ends. The CDR3 extends over 14 amino acids. CDR1 and CDR2 (germline): MGHRA, YSYEKL. CDR3 sequence reads: CASSQLGAADTQYF. In nucleotides, the CDR3 is TGCGCCAGCAGCCAATTGGGGGCGGCAGATACGCAGTATTTT.

The rearrangement links TRBV4-1 to TRBJ1-2; D may be TRBD1 (5 bases). Between the trimmed V and J ends, which lost 2 bases and 3 bases, there was a span of 13 bases. The CDR3 consists of 15 residues. Germline CDR1 is MGHRA and CDR2 is YSYEKL. Here the CDR3 reads CASSQRGLWDYGYTF. CDR3 nucleotides: TGCGCCAGCAGCCAAAGGGGCCTATGGGACTATGGCTACACCTTC.

This sequence joins TRBV9 and TRBJ2-7; no clear D. Deletions cut 2 bases from V and 6 bases from J, with 18 bases between. CDR3 length: 15 residues. Per germline, CDR1 SGDLS and CDR2 YYNGEE. CDR3 in DNA: TGTGCCAGCAGCGTTCACAGATCCAACCCTTCCGAGCAGTACTTC. Translating it yields CASSVHRSNPSEQYF.

The V gene is TRBV6-6, the J gene TRBJ2-1; 7 nucleotides align to TRBD1. Per the germline V gene, CDR1 is MNHNY and CDR2 is SVGAGI (reference sequence). This CDR3 is 15 amino acids long. J was trimmed by 6 bases and V by 4 bases; bases with no gene match: 9. The CDR3 loop reads CASSFRTGVGNEQFF. CDR3 nucleotide sequence: TGTGCCAGCAGTTTCAGGACAGGCGTTGGCAATGAGCAGTTCTTC.

V and J are TRBV6-6 and TRBJ2-7, with a possible D match to TRBD2 (6 bases). The CDR3 contains 15 residues. Germline CDR1 MNHNY, CDR2 SVGAGI (reference sequence). The V end lost 4 bases, the J end lost 3 bases, and 16 bases lay between the germline ends. CDR3 nucleotides: TGTGCCAGCAGTTCGGGACTCCAAAGTTACTACGAGCAGTACTTC. Its translation is CASSSGLQSYYEQYF.

The DNA for the CDR3 is TGTGCCAGCAGTGAAGGTCTCGCTAGCGGGCAGTTCTTC. Encoded protein: CASSEGLASGQFF. The chain couples TRBV25-1 to TRBJ2-1; 7 positions agree with TRBD2. The germline CDR1 and CDR2 sequences are MGHDK and SYGVNS. This CDR3 has 13 amino acids. Losses at the gene ends were 2 bases for V and 12 bases for J; bases not matched to a gene: 7.

CDR3 in amino acids: CASSPGTVFNYGYTF. The CDR3 nucleotides read TGTGCCAGCAGCCCCGGGACAGTTTTTAACTATGGCTACACCTTC. The V call is TRBV11-2, the J call TRBJ1-2, with TRBD1 matching 7 bases. CDR1 and CDR2 from the germline V gene are SGHAT and FQNNGV. V was clipped by 5 bases and J by 1 base; unmatched bases: 7. The CDR3 totals 15 residues. Full variable domain (remainder filled in from reference TRBV11-2 and TRBJ1-2): EAGVAQSPRYKIIEKRQSVAFWCNPISGHATLYWYQQILGQGPKLLIQFQNNGVVDDSQLPKDRFSAERLKGVDSTLKIQPAKLEDSAVYLCASSPGTVFNYGYTFGSGTRLTVV.